The 31 T cell receptor beta chains in this list originate from one sample, sequenced in a study of blood T cells in healthy people across ages (dated by TCRdb to the mid-2010s). The method was 5' RACE. The sequencer was an Illumina HiSeq 2500. A second PCR of roughly 7 to 12 cycles was run with a J-beta primer mix and a sample-barcoded 5' primer. TCRdb trimmed public reads at Q25 via fastp, called clones via MiXCR and kept in-frame beta chains. Records with the same CDR3 protein are collapsed into one entry carrying the most frequent genes and DNA. The table for this sample lists about 1.8 million distinct CDR3 sequences; approximately 50% of them were counted only once. 2.1% of the sample lies in the top ten. Sequenced material: blood. Receptors originate from a woman between 35 and 50 years old in good health.

Of note for this clonotype: Without the conserved terminal phenylalanine or tryptophan, this CDR3 likely stems from a read error. The chain has TRBV6-1 and TRBJ2-7; 9 nucleotides align to TRBD2. Germline values: CDR1 MNHNS, CDR2 SASEGT. Trimming removed 6 bases from V and 1 base from J; junction bases left unmatched: 4. The CDR3 is made up of 14 amino acids. CDR3 amino acids: CASSPLAGSYEQYL. Here the CDR3 DNA reads TGTGCCAGCAGCCCACTAGCGGGTTCCTACGAGCAGTACTTA.

The DNA of the CDR3 is TGCAGTGCCTCAGGACAGGCCGACTTCTATGGCTACACCTTC. The encoded protein is CSASGQADFYGYTF. V usage is TRBV20-1 and J usage is TRBJ1-2; 7 nucleotides align to TRBD1. Germline CDR1 reads DFQATT; CDR2 reads SNEGSKA (reference sequence). The CDR3 covers 14 residues. V dropped 6 bases and J dropped 4; count of bases not matched to a gene: 11.

The chain has TRBV6-5 and TRBJ1-1; D is undetermined. The germline V and J ends were trimmed by 6 bases and 4 bases, with 12 bases remaining between them. Germline loops: CDR1 MNHEY, CDR2 SVGAGI. The CDR3 length is 13 residues. The CDR3 loop is CASSPSFLTEAFF. The CDR3 DNA is TGTGCCAGCAGCCCCAGCTTTCTCACTGAAGCTTTCTTT.

The chain employs TRBV5-1 and TRBJ1-2, with D possibly TRBD1 on 5 matching bases. V lost 5 bases and J 8 bases, leaving 25 bases between the germline ends. Per the germline V gene, CDR1 is SGHRS and CDR2 is YFSETQ. This CDR3 is built from 16 residues. Written as DNA, the CDR3 is TGCGCCAGCAGTCGGTCGGGCGGACAAACTAGGCAAGGCTACACCTTC. Translating it yields CASSRSGGQTRQGYTF. Looking up the rest from reference TRBV5-1 and TRBJ1-2 gives the full variable domain: KAGVTQTPRYLIKTRGQQVTLSCSPISGHRSVSWYQQTPGQGLQFLFEYFSETQRNKGNFPGRFSGRQFSNSRSEMNVSTLELGDSALYLCASSRSGGQTRQGYTFGSGTRLTVV.

This sequence joins TRBV2 and TRBJ2-1; 11 nucleotides align to TRBD2. The J segment lost 4 bases and the V segment lost 6 bases, leaving 5 bases of the junction unmatched. The length of the CDR3 is 15 residues. Per germline, CDR1 SNHLY and CDR2 FYNNEI. The CDR3 is CASRLAGEGYNEQFF. The DNA of the CDR3 is TGTGCCAGCAGACTAGCGGGGGAAGGGTACAATGAGCAGTTCTTC.

J is TRBJ2-7 and V is TRBV18, with TRBD2 matching 8 bases. Germline CDR1 is KGHSH and CDR2 is LQKENI. The CDR3 has 15 amino acids. Trimming cost V 3 bases and J 2 bases; bases outside gene matches: 6. CDR3: CASSPMIAGTYEQYF. The DNA for the CDR3 is TGTGCCAGCTCACCGATGATAGCGGGGACCTACGAGCAGTACTTC.

As concerns this clonotype: At one end, the junction sequence differs from germline, possibly due to a read error. This chain joins TRBV10-3 and TRBJ2-1; D gene unclear. This CDR3 has 15 amino acids. Germline assignment: CDR1 ENHRY and CDR2 SYGVKD. The CDR3 region is CAVSDPLETYNEQFF. The CDR3 nucleotides are TGTGCCGTCAGTGACCCCCTAGAAACCTACAATGAGCAGTTCTTC.

CDR3 sequence reads: CASSLMGGGNTEAFF. The CDR3 bases are TGTGCCAGCAGCCTCATGGGCGGGGGCAACACTGAAGCTTTCTTT. The rearrangement links TRBV7-2 to TRBJ1-1; a possible D gene is TRBD1 (6 bases). This CDR3 spans 15 amino acids. The germline V and J ends were trimmed by 5 bases and 2 bases, with 15 bases remaining between them. CDR1 is SGHTA and CDR2 is FQGNSA in the germline V gene. The whole variable domain, filled in from reference TRBV7-2 and TRBJ1-1, reads GAGVSQSPSNKVTEKGKDVELRCDPISGHTALYWYRQSLGQGLEFLIYFQGNSAPDKSGLPSDRFSAERTGGSVSTLTIQRTQQEDSAVYLCASSLMGGGNTEAFFGQGTRLTVV.

In its sample, this clonotype was seen a few times. The chain is built from TRBV4-1 and TRBJ2-5; tentatively, D is TRBD1 (5 bases). V shed 4 bases and J shed 1 base, with 10 bases lying between them. Germline V gene sequence: CDR1 MGHRA, CDR2 YSYEKL. The CDR3 length is 14 residues. The CDR3 DNA sequence: TGCGCCAGCAGCCCAGGGTCCTTCCAAGAGACCCAGTACTTC. Protein sequence: CASSPGSFQETQYF.

The chain couples TRBV28 to TRBJ2-7, with 12 bases matching TRBD2. V was pared by 5 bases and J by 6 bases, with 17 bases of the junction left unmatched. CDR1 is MDHEN and CDR2 is SYDVKM in the germline V gene. The CDR3 covers 18 residues. The CDR3 region is CASSLESTSGGSPREQYF. The CDR3 DNA is TGTGCCAGCAGTCTCGAATCCACTAGCGGGGGGTCCCCTCGCGAGCAGTACTTC. Full variable domain (missing parts from reference TRBV28 and TRBJ2-7): DVKVTQSSRYLVKRTGEKVFLECVQDMDHENMFWYRQDPGLGLRLIYFSYDVKMKEKGDIPEGYSVSREKKERFSLILESASTNQTSMYLCASSLESTSGGSPREQYFGPGTRLTVT.

The CDR3, as DNA: TGCGCGGCGGGGACACCGGACACCGGGGAGCTGTTTTTT. Amino acid sequence: CAAGTPDTGELFF. The V and J genes are TRBV4-1 and TRBJ2-2; D tentatively reads TRBD1 or TRBD2 (6 bases each). The CDR3 extends over 13 amino acids. Germline values: CDR1 MGHRA, CDR2 YSYEKL.

This chain connects TRBV4-1 to TRBJ2-3; D gene ambiguous. The CDR3 runs to 14 residues. V lost 0 bases and J 4 bases, leaving 8 bases between the germline ends. The germline V gene encodes CDR1 MGHRA and CDR2 YSYEKL. As DNA, the CDR3 is TGCGCCAGCAGCCAAGATTTCCAGGCAGATACGCAGTATTTT. Encoded protein: CASSQDFQADTQYF.

This clonotype came up a few times. V is TRBV7-2 and J is TRBJ2-3; D might be TRBD2 (5 bases). Per the germline V gene, CDR1 is SGHTA and CDR2 is FQGNSA. V gave up 5 bases and J gave up 4 bases, with 13 bases separating them. CDR3 size: 14 residues. In DNA, the CDR3 is TGTGCCAGCAGCCCTCAGACTAAAGCAGATACGCAGTATTTT. Its protein product is CASSPQTKADTQYF. Full variable domain (rest looked up from reference TRBV7-2 and TRBJ2-3): GAGVSQSPSNKVTEKGKDVELRCDPISGHTALYWYRQSLGQGLEFLIYFQGNSAPDKSGLPSDRFSAERTGGSVSTLTIQRTQQEDSAVYLCASSPQTKADTQYFGPGTRLTVL.

This clonotype has more than one count but fewer than ten. This chain links TRBV25-1 with TRBJ1-2, with 10 bases aligning to TRBD1. The CDR3 covers 17 residues. Germline assignment: CDR1 MGHDK and CDR2 SYGVNS. V lost 2 bases to trimming and J lost 1 base; unmatched junction nucleotides: 7. The CDR3 sequence: CASSEPRTGGDNYGYTF. The DNA of the CDR3 is TGTGCCAGCAGTGAACCCCGGACAGGGGGGGATAACTATGGCTACACCTTC.

The rearrangement joins TRBV6-2 or TRBV6-3 to TRBJ2-5; 10 bases line up with TRBD1. There are 17 residues in the CDR3. V trimming: 5 bases; J trimming: 1 base; junction bases outside the gene matches: 10. Germline V gene data show CDR1 as MNHEY and CDR2 as SVGEGT. CDR3 protein: CASSVTPGQGLQETQYF. DNA for the CDR3: TGTGCCAGCAGTGTCACACCGGGACAGGGGCTCCAAGAGACCCAGTACTTC.

The chain combines TRBV27 with TRBJ1-2; D uncertain. Germline V gene data show CDR1 as MNHEY and CDR2 as SMNVEV (reference sequence). The CDR3 is made up of 13 amino acids. Trimming removed 7 bases from V and 2 bases from J, with 11 bases in between. The CDR3 here is CASKKTENYGYTF. CDR3 nucleotides: TGTGCCAGCAAAAAGACGGAGAACTATGGCTACACCTTC.

V is TRBV20-1 and J is TRBJ1-4; 7 bases match TRBD1. CDR3 length equals 15 residues. After removal of 6 bases from V and 4 bases from J, the junction contained 11 bases not matched to a gene. Germline CDR1 DFQATT, CDR2 SNEGSKA (reference sequence). The CDR3 loop is CSAPLRPGGNEKLFF. CDR3 in DNA: TGCAGTGCCCCCCTCCGGCCAGGGGGTAATGAAAAACTGTTTTTT.

The rearrangement links TRBV27 to TRBJ2-5, with unresolved D. The J call may not be correct, given that the DNA end is closer to TRBJ2-7. Germline values: CDR1 MNHEY, CDR2 SMNVEV (reference sequence). This CDR3 region has 12 residues. CDR3 sequence: CASLSHANEQYF. CDR3 DNA sequence: TGTGCCAGCCTCTCCCACGCTAACGAGCAGTACTTC.

This chain uses TRBV6-2 or TRBV6-3 with TRBJ2-1, with D uncertain. Germline-derived CDR1 and CDR2 are MNHEY and SVGEGT. V was clipped by 5 bases and J by 8 bases, with 7 bases between them. The CDR3 spans 11 residues. CDR3 region: CASSQYDEQFF. CDR3 nucleotide sequence: TGTGCCAGCAGTCAGTACGATGAGCAGTTCTTC.

With regard to this clonotype: A junction end diverges from the germline sequence, so it may reflect a read error. V is TRBV7-2 and J is TRBJ1-2; D remains unclear. There are 16 residues in the CDR3. The germline CDR1 and CDR2 sequences are SGHTA and FQGNSA. The CDR3 loop reads CAGSFGPIQSAYGYTF. DNA of the CDR3: TGTGCCGGCAGCTTTGGACCAATTCAATCTGCTTATGGCTACACCTTC.

In its sample, this clonotype was seen once. The chain couples TRBV6-5 to TRBJ2-2, with TRBD1 identical over 7 bases. Germline lookup yields CDR1 MNHEY and CDR2 SVGAGI. With 8 bases clipped from V and 11 bases from J, the junction kept 14 bases outside the gene matches. CDR3 length equals 14 residues. The CDR3 is CASGGRQGLGELFF. The CDR3 bases are TGTGCCAGCGGAGGTAGACAGGGCTTGGGAGAGCTGTTTTTT.

This clonotype was picked up a small number of times. The J gene is TRBJ2-1, the V gene TRBV13, with D perhaps TRBD2 (5 bases). Germline CDR1 PRHDT, CDR2 FYEKMQ (reference sequence). V was pared by 8 bases and J by 0 bases, with 11 bases between. CDR3 length: 14 residues. CDR3: CASSIGSSYNEQFF. The CDR3 coding sequence is TGTGCCAGCTCTATAGGGAGCTCCTACAATGAGCAGTTCTTC.

Details on this clonotype: The junction differs from germline at one of its ends, possibly a read error. The CDR3, as DNA: TGTGCCAGCAGCTCTAAGGGGGCCTCGAGTGGCTGCACCTTC. Protein product: CASSSKGASSGCTF. The rearrangement uses TRBV7-3 and TRBJ1-2, with TRBD1 matching over 7 bases. Germline lookup yields CDR1 SGHTA and CDR2 FQGTGA. This CDR3 spans 14 amino acids.

This chain connects TRBV5-1 to TRBJ2-1; TRBD1 matches 7 bases. Germline V lookup: CDR1 SGHRS, CDR2 YFSETQ. Trimming at V came to 5 bases and at J to 4 bases, leaving 9 bases not matched to a gene. There are 15 residues in the CDR3. The CDR3 bases are TGCGCCAGCAGGTCCGGGACAGAGATTTACAATGAGCAGTTCTTC. It encodes CASRSGTEIYNEQFF.

The J gene is TRBJ1-4, the V gene TRBV7-2; D is possibly TRBD1 (6 bases). The CDR3 is 17 residues long. V was pared by 4 bases and J by 6 bases, with 21 bases between. CDR1 and CDR2 (germline): SGHTA, FQGNSA. The CDR3 DNA is TGTGCCAGCAGCTCACGGGACACCCCCTACGGCGATGAAAAACTGTTTTTT. Its protein is CASSSRDTPYGDEKLFF.

V is TRBV11-3 and J is TRBJ2-3; perhaps D is TRBD1 or TRBD2 (6 bases each). Germline CDR1 SGHNT, CDR2 YENEEA. The germline V and J ends were trimmed by 1 base and 0 bases, with 17 bases remaining between them. There are 18 residues in the CDR3. CDR3 bases: TGTGCCAGCAGCTTAGGCGCCGCGTGGGGGGCTAGCACAGATACGCAGTATTTT. Amino acid sequence: CASSLGAAWGASTDTQYF.

This clonotype has a single count. CDR3 sequence reads: CASRYTGKLNNEQFF. The CDR3 DNA reads as TGTGCCAGCAGATATACAGGGAAACTTAACAATGAGCAGTTCTTC. The chain has TRBV28 and TRBJ2-1; D possibly corresponds to TRBD1 (6 bases). CDR1 is MDHEN and CDR2 is SYDVKM in the germline V gene. CDR3 length: 15 residues. Trimming shortened V by 6 bases and J by 5 bases, and 17 bases separated the two germline ends.

About this clonotype: A much bigger clone sits one base away, suggesting this may be a read error. The chain combines TRBV4-1 with TRBJ2-7, with 12 bases fitting TRBD2. The CDR3 extends over 14 amino acids. Per the germline V gene, CDR1 is MGHRA and CDR2 is YSYEKL. This chain's CDR3 is CAGSPTSGGYEQYF. CDR3 coding DNA: TGCGCCGGCAGCCCGACTAGCGGGGGATACGAGCAGTACTTC.

V gene TRBV27 combines with J gene TRBJ1-2, with D tentatively TRBD1 (5 bases). Trimming pared 4 bases from V and 9 bases from J, leaving 15 bases between. CDR3 length: 13 amino acids. CDR1 is MNHEY, CDR2 SMNVEV, per germline (reference sequence). The CDR3 here is CASSSSGPLSYTF. CDR3 sequence (DNA): TGTGCCAGCAGTTCTTCAGGGCCCCTAAGCTACACCTTC.

The chain joins TRBV11-2 to TRBJ2-5; 11 bases match TRBD2. Germline CDR1 is SGHAT and CDR2 is FQNNGV. The CDR3 is 16 amino acids. The trim removed 5 bases at V and 2 bases at J, leaving 7 bases unmatched. DNA of the CDR3: TGTGCCAGCAGCCCCCCGGGACTAGCGGAACAAGAGACCCAGTACTTC. Amino acids: CASSPPGLAEQETQYF.

This clonotype turned up a few times. The chain combines TRBV7-9 with TRBJ2-7; D ambiguous. This CDR3 spans 14 amino acids. Trimming left V 0 bases short and J 4 bases short, with 10 bases between. Germline lookup yields CDR1 SEHNR and CDR2 FQNEAQ (reference sequence). The CDR3 nucleotides are TGTGCCAGCAGCTTAGCGGTACAGACTTACGAGCAGTACTTC. Amino acid sequence: CASSLAVQTYEQYF.